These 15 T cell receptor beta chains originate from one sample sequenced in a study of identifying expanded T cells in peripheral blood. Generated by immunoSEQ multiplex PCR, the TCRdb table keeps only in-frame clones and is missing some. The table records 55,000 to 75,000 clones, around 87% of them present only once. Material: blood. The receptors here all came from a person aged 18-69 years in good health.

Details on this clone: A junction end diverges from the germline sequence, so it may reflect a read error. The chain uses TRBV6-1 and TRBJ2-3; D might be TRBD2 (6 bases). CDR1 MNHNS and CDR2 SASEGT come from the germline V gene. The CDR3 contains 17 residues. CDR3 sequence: CAISGSGAYASTDTQYF. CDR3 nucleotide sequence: TGTGCCATCAGTGGTAGCGGAGCCTATGCTAGCACAGATACGCAGTATTTT.

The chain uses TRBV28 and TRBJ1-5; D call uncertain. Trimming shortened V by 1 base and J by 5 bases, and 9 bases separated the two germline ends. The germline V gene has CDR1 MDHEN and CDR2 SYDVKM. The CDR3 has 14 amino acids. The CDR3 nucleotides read TGTGCCAGCAGTTTATTCGGGTCCTATCAGCCCCAGCATTTT. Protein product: CASSLFGSYQPQHF. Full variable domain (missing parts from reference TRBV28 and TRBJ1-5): DVKVTQSSRYLVKRTGEKVFLECVQDMDHENMFWYRQDPGLGLRLIYFSYDVKMKEKGDIPEGYSVSREKKERFSLILESASTNQTSMYLCASSLFGSYQPQHFGDGTRLSIL.

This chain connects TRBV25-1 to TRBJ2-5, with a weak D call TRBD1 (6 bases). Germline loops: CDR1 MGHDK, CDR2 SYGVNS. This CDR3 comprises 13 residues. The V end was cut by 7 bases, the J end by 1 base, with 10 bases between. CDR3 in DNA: TGTGCCAGCACTTCGGACAGCCAAGAGACCCAGTACTTC. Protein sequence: CASTSDSQETQYF.

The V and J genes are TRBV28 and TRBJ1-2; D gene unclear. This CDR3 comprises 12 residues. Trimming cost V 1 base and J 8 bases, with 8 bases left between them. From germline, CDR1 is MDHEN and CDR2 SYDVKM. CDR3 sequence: CASSLYPLGYTF. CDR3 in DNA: TGTGCCAGCAGTTTATATCCTTTGGGCTACACCTTC.

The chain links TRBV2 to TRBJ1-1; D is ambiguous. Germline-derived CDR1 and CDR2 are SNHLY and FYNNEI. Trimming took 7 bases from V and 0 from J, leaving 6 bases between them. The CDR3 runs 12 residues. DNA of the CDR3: TGTGCCAGCACAGCCTTGAACACTGAAGCTTTCTTT. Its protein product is CASTALNTEAFF.

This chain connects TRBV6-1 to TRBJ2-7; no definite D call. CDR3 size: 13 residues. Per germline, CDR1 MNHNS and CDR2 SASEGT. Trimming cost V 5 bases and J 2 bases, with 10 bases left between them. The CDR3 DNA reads TGTGCCAGCAGTTATGACGGCGCCTACGAGCAGTACTTC. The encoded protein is CASSYDGAYEQYF.

CDR3 amino acids: CAWSVNRGLGVFF. The CDR3 DNA is TGTGCCTGGAGTGTTAACCGGGGCCTGGGCGTGTTTTTT. This chain links TRBV30 with TRBJ1-4, with D perhaps matching TRBD1 (5 bases). Germline CDR1 reads GTSNPN; CDR2 reads SVGIG (reference sequence). The CDR3 has 13 amino acids. V lost 0 bases to trimming and J lost 15 bases, with 17 bases between them.

CDR3 sequence (DNA): TGTGCCAGCAGCCGCCCCGGGGCTGGGAACACTGAAGCTTTCTTT. This translates into CASSRPGAGNTEAFF. The J gene is TRBJ1-1, the V gene TRBV28, with a possible D match to TRBD1 (5 bases). The CDR3 has 15 amino acids. With 6 bases removed from V and 1 base from J, the gap between germline ends came to 15 bases. Germline assignment: CDR1 MDHEN and CDR2 SYDVKM.

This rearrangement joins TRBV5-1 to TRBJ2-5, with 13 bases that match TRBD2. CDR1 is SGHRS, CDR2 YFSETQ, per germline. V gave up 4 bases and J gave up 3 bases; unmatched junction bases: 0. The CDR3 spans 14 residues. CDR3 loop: CASSGTSGEETQYF. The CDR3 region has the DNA TGCGCCAGCAGCGGGACTAGCGGGGAAGAGACCCAGTACTTC.

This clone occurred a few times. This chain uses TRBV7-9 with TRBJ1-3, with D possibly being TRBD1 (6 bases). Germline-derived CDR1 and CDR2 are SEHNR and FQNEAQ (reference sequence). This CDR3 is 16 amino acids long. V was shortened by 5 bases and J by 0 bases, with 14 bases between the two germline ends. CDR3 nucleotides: TGTGCCAGCAGCCCCAGGGGCAGCAACTCTGGAAACACCATATATTTT. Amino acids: CASSPRGSNSGNTIYF.

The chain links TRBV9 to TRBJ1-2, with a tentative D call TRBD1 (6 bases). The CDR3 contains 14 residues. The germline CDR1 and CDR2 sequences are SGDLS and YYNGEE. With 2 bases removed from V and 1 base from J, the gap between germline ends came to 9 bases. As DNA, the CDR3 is TGTGCCAGCAGCGTCGGACAGCTTAACTATGGCTACACCTTC. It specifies CASSVGQLNYGYTF.

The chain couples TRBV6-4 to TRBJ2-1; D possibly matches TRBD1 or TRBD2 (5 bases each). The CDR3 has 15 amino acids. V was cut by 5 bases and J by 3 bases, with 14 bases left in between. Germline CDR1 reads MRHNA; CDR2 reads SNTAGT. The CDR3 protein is CASSSRDDGYNEQFF. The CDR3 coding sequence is TGTGCCAGCAGTTCCCGGGACGATGGCTACAATGAGCAGTTCTTC.

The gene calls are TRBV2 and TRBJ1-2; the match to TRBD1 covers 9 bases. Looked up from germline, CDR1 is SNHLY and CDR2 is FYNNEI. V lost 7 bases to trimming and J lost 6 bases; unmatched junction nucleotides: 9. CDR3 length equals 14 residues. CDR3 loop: CASTNRDRADGYTF. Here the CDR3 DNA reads TGTGCCAGCACCAACCGGGACAGGGCGGATGGCTACACCTTC.

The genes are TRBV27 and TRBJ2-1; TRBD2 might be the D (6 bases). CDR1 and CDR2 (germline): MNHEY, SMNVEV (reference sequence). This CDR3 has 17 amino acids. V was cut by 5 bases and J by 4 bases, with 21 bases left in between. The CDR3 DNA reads TGTGCCAGCAGTCAACGGGGACTTTCAGAGGTATACAATGAGCAGTTCTTC. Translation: CASSQRGLSEVYNEQFF.

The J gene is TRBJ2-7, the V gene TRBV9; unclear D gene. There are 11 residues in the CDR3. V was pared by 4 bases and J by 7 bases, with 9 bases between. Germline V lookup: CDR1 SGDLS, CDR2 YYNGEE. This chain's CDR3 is CASSPLREQYF. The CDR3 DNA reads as TGTGCCAGCAGCCCCCTCCGGGAGCAGTACTTC. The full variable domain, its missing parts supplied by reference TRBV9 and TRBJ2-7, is DSGVTQTPKHLITATGQRVTLRCSPRSGDLSVYWYQQSLDQGLQFLIQYYNGEERAKGNILERFSAQQFPDLHSELNLSSLELGDSALYFCASSPLREQYFGPGTRLTVT.